This is a list of T cell receptor beta chains from one sample in a study of control samples from healthy donors and cancer patients. Sequenced by immunoSEQ multiplex PCR; TCRdb stores in-frame clones only, minus some. Among 130,000 or so clones listed, 88% were seen once. Input material: blood. The receptors derive from a man aged 50 to 59 in good health. Both conserved end residues are part of each CDR3. The order of the fields is J gene, D gene, V gene, clone size, CDR3 protein, CDR3 DNA. The D gene is left open where the match is weak. Expanded clones are given a class, and other clones once, few, many or no size at all.

j_gene: TRBJ2-5
d_gene: TRBD1
v_gene: TRBV13
abundance: NA
CDR3aa: CASTLVRTGGETQYF
CDR3nt: TGTGCCAGCACCCTCGTAAGGACAGGGGGAGAGACCCAGTACTTC

j_gene: TRBJ2-7
d_gene: TRBD1
v_gene: TRBV4-1
abundance: NA
CDR3aa: CASSLGQGSSYEQYF
CDR3nt: TGCGCCAGCAGCCTAGGACAGGGAAGCTCCTACGAGCAGTACTTC

j_gene: TRBJ2-1
d_gene: NA
v_gene: TRBV30
abundance: NA
CDR3aa: CAWSRWANEQFF
CDR3nt: TGTGCCTGGAGTAGGTGGGCAAATGAGCAGTTCTTC

j_gene: TRBJ2-7
d_gene: TRBD2
v_gene: TRBV5-1
abundance: NA
CDR3aa: CASSSGSSGGFYEQYF
CDR3nt: TGCGCCAGCAGCTCGGGTTCTAGCGGGGGGTTTTACGAGCAGTACTTC

j_gene: TRBJ2-3
d_gene: NA
v_gene: TRBV29-1
abundance: NA
CDR3aa: CSVVRDNPFGQYF
CDR3nt: TGCAGCGTTGTAAGGGACAACCCTTTCGGGCAGTATTTT

j_gene: TRBJ2-3
d_gene: NA
v_gene: TRBV24-1
abundance: NA
CDR3aa: CATSEATDTQYF
CDR3nt: TGTGCCACCAGTGAGGCGACAGATACGCAGTATTTT

j_gene: TRBJ2-3
d_gene: NA
v_gene: TRBV28
abundance: NA
CDR3aa: CASRLSQTQYF
CDR3nt: TGTGCCAGCCGCCTGAGTCAAACGCAGTATTTT

j_gene: TRBJ1-3
d_gene: NA
v_gene: TRBV5-6
abundance: NA
CDR3aa: CASSRRVAAGNTIYF
CDR3nt: TGTGCCAGCAGCCGCAGGGTAGCAGCTGGAAACACCATATATTTT

j_gene: TRBJ2-7
d_gene: NA
v_gene: TRBV5-4
abundance: once
CDR3aa: CASSLGGTVYEQYF
CDR3nt: TGTGCCAGCAGCTTGGGTGGGACGGTCTACGAGCAGTACTTC

j_gene: TRBJ2-1
d_gene: NA
v_gene: TRBV4-1
abundance: NA
CDR3aa: CASSQDYGTLWGNEQFF
CDR3nt: TGCGCCAGCAGCCAAGATTACGGGACACTCTGGGGCAATGAGCAGTTCTTC

j_gene: TRBJ1-5
d_gene: NA
v_gene: TRBV10-3
abundance: NA
CDR3aa: CAIGAGRVNQPQHF
CDR3nt: TGTGCCATAGGCGCGGGGCGAGTCAATCAGCCCCAGCATTTT

j_gene: TRBJ1-2
d_gene: NA
v_gene: TRBV6-5
abundance: NA
CDR3aa: CASSYSYGLTNYGYTF
CDR3nt: TGTGCCAGCAGTTACTCGTACGGCCTGACTAACTATGGCTACACCTTC

j_gene: TRBJ1-4
d_gene: NA
v_gene: TRBV7-9
abundance: once
CDR3aa: CASDSVGEKLFF
CDR3nt: TGTGCCAGTGACTCTGTAGGTGAAAAACTGTTTTTT

j_gene: TRBJ2-4
d_gene: TRBD2
v_gene: TRBV2
abundance: NA
CDR3aa: CASRQRLAGDLAKNIQYF
CDR3nt: TGTGCCAGCAGGCAGCGACTAGCGGGGGACTTAGCCAAAAACATTCAGTACTTC

j_gene: TRBJ2-1
d_gene: TRBD1
v_gene: TRBV5-4
abundance: NA
CDR3aa: CASSSRTGRPYNEQFF
CDR3nt: TGTGCCAGCAGCTCGCGGACAGGCCGACCTTACAATGAGCAGTTCTTC

j_gene: TRBJ2-7
d_gene: NA
v_gene: TRBV5-1
abundance: few
CDR3aa: CASSLAAGLSYEQYF
CDR3nt: TGCGCCAGCAGCTTGGCGGCAGGTCTATCCTACGAGCAGTACTTC

j_gene: TRBJ2-3
d_gene: NA
v_gene: TRBV28
abundance: NA
CDR3aa: CASGHLPQGISTDTQYF
CDR3nt: TGTGCCAGCGGTCACCTCCCCCAGGGAATTAGCACAGATACGCAGTATTTT